Presented here are 7 T cell receptor beta chains from one specimen sequenced in a study of OX40 agonist ivuxolimab in advanced cancers. The table came from immunoSEQ multiplex PCR; TCRdb's copy has only in-frame clones and leaves some out. The table has over 100,000 clones, 93% seen once. The source material was CD4+ or CD8+ T cells sorted from blood, sampled in a trial of the OX40 agonist ivuxolimab. These receptors all stem from an adult with an advanced solid tumor such as melanoma, head and neck, liver or kidney cancer.

The chain carries TRBV18 and TRBJ1-1; D remains unclear. V was shortened by 1 base and J by 0 bases, with 12 bases between the two germline ends. Looked up from germline, CDR1 is KGHSH and CDR2 is LQKENI. The CDR3 extends over 16 amino acids. The CDR3 nucleotides are TGTGCCAGCTCACCACAAGAAGCAGGATTGAACACTGAAGCTTTCTTT. It is translated as CASSPQEAGLNTEAFF.

This clone came up once. This rearrangement joins TRBV5-8 to TRBJ2-3; D may correspond to TRBD1 or TRBD2 (5 bases each). The CDR3 is made up of 14 amino acids. The germline CDR1 and CDR2 sequences are SGHTS and YDEGEE. The V end lost 5 bases, the J end lost 2 bases, and 12 bases lay between the germline ends. This chain's CDR3 is CASRHWGTTDTQYF. For the CDR3, the DNA is TGTGCCAGCAGGCATTGGGGGACCACAGATACGCAGTATTTT.

The chain carries TRBV9 and TRBJ2-3; TRBD2 might be the D (7 bases). Germline assignment: CDR1 SGDLS and CDR2 YYNGEE. This CDR3 has 16 amino acids. V was cut by 2 bases and J by 2 bases, with 15 bases left in between. The CDR3 loop is CASSVSGTSPTDTQYF. As DNA, the CDR3 is TGTGCCAGCAGCGTCAGCGGGACATCGCCCACAGATACGCAGTATTTT.

This clone has a handful of counts. V is TRBV5-5 and J is TRBJ1-4; D may be TRBD1 (5 bases). The CDR3 runs to 16 residues. The germline V and J ends were trimmed by 0 bases and 4 bases, with 13 bases remaining between them. From germline, CDR1 is SGHKS and CDR2 YYEKEE (reference sequence). This CDR3 is CASSLVGGLFNEKLFF. The DNA for the CDR3 is TGTGCCAGCAGCTTGGTTGGGGGACTCTTTAATGAAAAACTGTTTTTT.

The J gene is TRBJ1-3, the V gene TRBV9, with D possibly matching TRBD1 (6 bases). Looked up from germline, CDR1 is SGDLS and CDR2 is YYNGEE. Trimming removed 4 bases at V and 0 bases at J, with 11 bases between. The CDR3 runs 15 residues. The CDR3 loop reads CASSMRGDSGNTIYF. As DNA, the CDR3 is TGTGCCAGCAGCATGAGGGGGGACTCTGGAAACACCATATATTTT.

The genes are TRBV9 and TRBJ2-3; 9 bases match TRBD2. This CDR3 has 16 amino acids. The V gene end was trimmed by 1 base and the J gene end by 2 bases; junction bases not matched to a gene: 5. Germline CDR1 and CDR2: SGDLS and YYNGEE. Written as DNA, the CDR3 is TGTGCCAGCAGCGTATTGGCGGGAGGGGCCACAGATACGCAGTATTTT. It codes for CASSVLAGGATDTQYF.

The gene calls are TRBV4-3 and TRBJ2-1; 9 bases agree with TRBD1. Germline CDR1 LGHNA, CDR2 YSLEER. CDR3 length: 16 residues. Trimming cost V 5 bases and J 7 bases; bases outside gene matches: 12. CDR3 in amino acids: CASSKNRGLPENEQFF. The CDR3, as DNA: TGCGCCAGCAGCAAAAACAGGGGGCTTCCGGAAAATGAGCAGTTCTTC.